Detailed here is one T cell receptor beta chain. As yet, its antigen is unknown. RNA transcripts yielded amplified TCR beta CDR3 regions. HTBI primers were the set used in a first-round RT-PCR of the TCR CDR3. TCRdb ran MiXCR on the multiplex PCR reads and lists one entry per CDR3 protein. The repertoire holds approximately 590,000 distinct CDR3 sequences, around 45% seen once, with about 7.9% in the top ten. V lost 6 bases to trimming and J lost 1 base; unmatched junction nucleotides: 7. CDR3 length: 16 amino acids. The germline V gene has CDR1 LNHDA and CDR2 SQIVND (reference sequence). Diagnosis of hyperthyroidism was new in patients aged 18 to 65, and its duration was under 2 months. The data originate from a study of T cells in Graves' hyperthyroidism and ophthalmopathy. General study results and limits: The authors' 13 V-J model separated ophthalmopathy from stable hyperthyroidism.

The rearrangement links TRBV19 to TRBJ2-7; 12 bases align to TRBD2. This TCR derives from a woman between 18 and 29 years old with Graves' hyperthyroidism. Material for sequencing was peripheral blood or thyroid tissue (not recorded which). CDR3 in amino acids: CASSKLAGGSSYEQYF. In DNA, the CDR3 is TGTGCCAGTAGCAAACTAGCGGGGGGCAGTTCCTACGAGCAGTACTTC.